Listed here are 9 T cell receptor beta chains from one sample, sequenced in a study of cytomegalovirus exposure and HLA in healthy donors. Researchers ran the PCR with 60 Vbeta and 13 Jbeta primers. The data were produced by immunoSEQ multiplex PCR, yet TCRdb's version contains in-frame clones alone and is incomplete. Here the sample spans about 120,000 clones, roughly 76% being singletons. The material sequenced was PBMCs. These receptors were obtained from a woman aged 40 to 50 in good health and CMV-seropositive.

The J gene is TRBJ1-6, the V gene TRBV27, with D possibly matching TRBD1 (6 bases). Deletions cut 5 bases from V and 10 bases from J, with 12 bases between. Germline V gene data show CDR1 as MNHEY and CDR2 as SMNVEV (reference sequence). The length of the CDR3 is 13 residues. The CDR3 here is CASSGQGRSPLHF. The CDR3 nucleotides read TGTGCCAGCAGTGGGCAGGGGCGATCACCCCTCCACTTT.

The chain joins TRBV19 to TRBJ1-5; D may be TRBD1 (5 bases). Germline assignment: CDR1 LNHDA and CDR2 SQIVND (reference sequence). Trimming left V 7 bases short and J 4 bases short, with 14 bases between. The CDR3 covers 14 residues. DNA of the CDR3: TGTGCCAGTACCCCGATTAACAGGAATCAGCCCCAGCATTTT. Its protein is CASTPINRNQPQHF.

The chain uses TRBV7-8 and TRBJ1-1; 8 bases fit TRBD1. This CDR3 comprises 16 residues. The V gene's germline CDR1 is SGHVS and CDR2 FQNEAQ. V gave up 1 base and J gave up 1 base; unmatched junction bases: 5. The CDR3: CASSLVSGGKNTEAFF. In nucleotides, the CDR3 is TGTGCCAGCAGCTTAGTTTCAGGGGGCAAGAACACTGAAGCTTTCTTT.

The rearrangement uses TRBV30 and TRBJ1-3, with D unresolved. Trimming shortened V by 1 base and J by 1 base, and 8 bases separated the two germline ends. The germline gives CDR1 GTSNPN, CDR2 SVGIG (reference sequence). This CDR3 is built from 14 residues. The CDR3 DNA reads as TGTGCCTGGAGTGGTCGAGGGTCTGGAAACACCATATATTTT. Its translation: CAWSGRGSGNTIYF. The full variable domain, rest sourced from reference TRBV30 and TRBJ1-3, is SQTIHQWPATLVQPVGSPLSLECTVEGTSNPNLYWYRQAAGRGLQLLFYSVGIGQISSEVPQNLSASRPQDRQFILSSKKLLLSDSGFYLCAWSGRGSGNTIYFGEGSWLTVV.

This clone was seen a handful of times. The chain carries TRBV7-9 and TRBJ1-6; the D gene is possibly TRBD1 (5 bases). Germline V gene data show CDR1 as SEHNR and CDR2 as FQNEAQ (reference sequence). The V end was cut by 5 bases, the J end by 4 bases, with 9 bases between. The CDR3 extends over 14 amino acids. The CDR3 is CASSGGAYNSPLHF. For the CDR3, the DNA is TGTGCCAGCAGCGGAGGGGCATATAATTCACCCCTCCACTTT.

This clone was picked up one time. The rearrangement joins TRBV14 to TRBJ2-3; tentative D call: TRBD2 (6 bases). This CDR3 region has 14 residues. V shed 6 bases and J shed 0 bases, with 10 bases lying between them. Per the germline V gene, CDR1 is SGHDN and CDR2 is FVKESK. DNA of the CDR3: TGTGCCAGCAGATCCGGGACTAGCACAGATACGCAGTATTTT. Translated: CASRSGTSTDTQYF.

This clone was detected once. The chain employs TRBV2 and TRBJ1-6, with D hard to call. From germline, CDR1 is SNHLY and CDR2 FYNNEI. Between the trimmed V and J ends, which lost 6 bases and 7 bases, there was a span of 13 bases. The CDR3 runs to 14 residues. CDR3 in amino acids: CASRALFLNSPLHF. CDR3 coding DNA: TGTGCCAGCAGGGCCCTTTTCCTCAATTCACCCCTCCACTTT.

This chain uses TRBV5-1 with TRBJ2-5; 12 nucleotides agree with TRBD2. This CDR3 has 16 residues. Trimming took 4 bases from V and 4 from J; bases not matched to a gene: 8. The germline V gene has CDR1 SGHRS and CDR2 YFSETQ. As DNA, the CDR3 is TGCGCCAGCAGCCCTCAACTAGCGGGGGGCCTAGAGACCCAGTACTTC. It is translated as CASSPQLAGGLETQYF.

This sequence joins TRBV10-3 and TRBJ1-4, with D possibly TRBD1 on 5 matching bases. The CDR3 is 13 residues long. Trimming cost V 3 bases and J 4 bases, with 6 bases left between them. CDR1 and CDR2 from the germline V gene are ENHRY and SYGVKD. The CDR3 DNA sequence: TGTGCCATCAGTGACAGGGATAATGAAAAACTGTTTTTT. Amino acids: CAISDRDNEKLFF.